This T cell receptor beta chain was identified in a study of blood T cells in healthy people across ages. The second PCR ran roughly 7 to 12 cycles with a sample-barcoded 5' primer and J-beta primers. TCRdb reprocessed the 5' RACE reads via MiXCR and lists one record per CDR3 protein. The sample shows around 1.1 million distinct CDR3 sequences, roughly two fifths of them seen only once. Looked up from germline, CDR1 is MNHEY and CDR2 is SVGAGI. The CDR3 has 14 amino acids. V trimming: 8 bases; J trimming: 6 bases; junction bases outside the gene matches: 8. The J gene is TRBJ2-3, the V gene TRBV6-5, with 10 positions matching TRBD2. Sequenced: blood. This sequence originates from a man aged 18 to 29 in good health. CDR3 bases: TGTGCCAGCGGTACTAGCGGGGAAATGGATACGCAGTATTTT. Protein: CASGTSGEMDTQYF.